This passage covers 2 T cell receptor beta chains from one sample sequenced in a study of regulatory T cells in long-lasting Graves disease. Relying on iRepertoire HTBI primers and Arm-PCR of CDR3 regions, the team built TCR beta libraries. TCRdb re-analysed the multiplex PCR reads in MiXCR, keeping a single row per CDR3 protein. This table holds about 400,000 distinct CDR3 sequences, about 16% found once. Time point meaning: newly diagnosed GD, antithyroid drugs for less than 3 months. RNA from PBMCs was the source of the TCR library. Here the sequenced sample was peripheral blood mononuclear cells (PBMCs), taken at new diagnosis, from a patient treated with antithyroid drugs. These receptors all stem from a female donor with Graves disease.

This clonotype was recorded many times. V gene TRBV12-3 or TRBV12-4 combines with J gene TRBJ1-1; 8 bases align to TRBD1. The V gene end was trimmed by 7 bases and the J gene end by 1 base; junction bases not matched to a gene: 5. This CDR3 is 14 amino acids long. The CDR3 DNA reads TGTGCCAGCACCGTGACAGGGGCGAACACTGAAGCTTTCTTT. Amino acid sequence: CASTVTGANTEAFF.

The CDR3 nucleotides are TGCAGTGCTAGAGGGACTAGCGGGAGGGACCGATCGGGGGAGCTGTTTTTT. Its protein product is CSARGTSGRDRSGELFF. The chain couples TRBV20-1 to TRBJ2-2; the match to TRBD2 covers 15 bases. Per the germline V gene, CDR1 is DFQATT and CDR2 is SNEGSKA (reference sequence). The CDR3 runs 17 residues. With V trimmed by 1 base and J by 8 bases, 8 bases remained unmatched.